Listed below are T cell receptor beta chains from one sample, sequenced in a study of T cell responses to AZD1222 COVID-19 vaccine. Profiling relied on immunoSEQ multiplex PCR, and the TCRdb table lists in-frame clones only, not all of them. This table holds around 140,000 clones, about 90% found once. Sequences were derived from peripheral blood, sampled on day 0 of AZD1222 vaccination. These receptor sequences come from an adult in good health. Both conserved end residues are trimmed from each CDR3. The order of the fields is J gene, V gene, CDR3 protein.

J: TRBJ2-7; V: TRBV28; CDR3: ASSLLTGTQSYEQY
J: TRBJ1-5; V: TRBV9; CDR3: ASSSSGFSNQPQH
J: TRBJ2-3; V: TRBV19; CDR3: ASRPLQGPLQY
J: TRBJ2-7; V: TRBV2; CDR3: ASSEGRARYEQY
J: TRBJ2-2; V: TRBV7-3; CDR3: ASSPMRSNTGELF
J: TRBJ2-1; V: TRBV7-2; CDR3: ASSLAPLYRSYNEQF
J: TRBJ1-2; V: TRBV19; CDR3: ATKDGPGRGYT
J: TRBJ1-1; V: TRBV29-1; CDR3: SVARGLNTEAF
J: TRBJ1-4; V: TRBV5-4; CDR3: ASSLVGATNEKLF
J: TRBJ1-2; V: TRBV29-1; CDR3: SVVGGNGYT
J: TRBJ1-6; V: TRBV5-6; CDR3: ASSLGAVDNSPLH
J: TRBJ2-3; V: TRBV2; CDR3: ASSGVWDRVVY
J: TRBJ1-1; V: TRBV7-8; CDR3: ASSPVDSSHTEAF
J: TRBJ2-3; V: TRBV19; CDR3: ASSIFSPGLSTDTQY
J: TRBJ2-5; V: TRBV3-1/TRBV3-2; CDR3: ASSQWRETQY
J: TRBJ2-1; V: TRBV7-7; CDR3: ASSLRGGQNFEQF
J: TRBJ2-7; V: TRBV4-2; CDR3: ASSQDDRPTYEQY
J: TRBJ2-2; V: TRBV25-1; CDR3: ASNNLNTGELF
J: TRBJ2-3; V: TRBV7-9; CDR3: ASTIVLSSTDTQY
J: TRBJ2-7; V: TRBV6-2/TRBV6-3; CDR3: ASSILLFDEQY
J: TRBJ2-3; V: TRBV6-2/TRBV6-3; CDR3: ASSPLRITTDTQY
J: TRBJ2-7; V: TRBV7-9; CDR3: ASSQWPRLRGNTYEQY
J: TRBJ2-5; V: TRBV9; CDR3: ASSAGLAGWETQY
J: TRBJ1-2; V: TRBV21-1; CDR3: ASSKTDSSNYGYT
J: TRBJ1-1; V: TRBV27; CDR3: ASSLERVGEAF
J: TRBJ2-7; V: TRBV18; CDR3: ASSPQGGYEQY
J: TRBJ1-1; V: TRBV7-8; CDR3: ASSSARDSMNTEAF
J: TRBJ2-5; V: TRBV27; CDR3: ASSVNPGTWETQY
J: TRBJ2-3; V: TRBV3-1/TRBV3-2; CDR3: ASSPGLARTDTQY
J: TRBJ1-4; V: TRBV14; CDR3: ASSQDSTGRNEKLF
J: TRBJ2-1; V: TRBV7-8; CDR3: ASSLALAGGRGEQF
J: TRBJ1-4; V: TRBV6-2/TRBV6-3; CDR3: ASSYNPGPPGPTNEKLF
J: TRBJ2-3; V: TRBV4-2; CDR3: ASSQDRQRTDTQY
J: TRBJ1-1; V: TRBV5-6; CDR3: ASSLVGSTEAF
J: TRBJ2-3; V: TRBV6-5; CDR3: ASTLGPYTDTQY
J: TRBJ2-2; V: TRBV28; CDR3: ASSLGNTGELF
J: TRBJ2-2; V: TRBV19; CDR3: ASSTQLKSTGELF
J: TRBJ2-5; V: TRBV5-1; CDR3: ASTPGRPETQY
J: TRBJ2-7; V: TRBV3-1/TRBV3-2; CDR3: ASSPSGRWDEQY
J: TRBJ2-3; V: TRBV5-6; CDR3: ASSPGAGSDTQY
J: TRBJ1-1; V: TRBV13; CDR3: ASKFGGQGARTEAF
J: TRBJ1-1; V: TRBV7-6; CDR3: ASSLARGTEAF